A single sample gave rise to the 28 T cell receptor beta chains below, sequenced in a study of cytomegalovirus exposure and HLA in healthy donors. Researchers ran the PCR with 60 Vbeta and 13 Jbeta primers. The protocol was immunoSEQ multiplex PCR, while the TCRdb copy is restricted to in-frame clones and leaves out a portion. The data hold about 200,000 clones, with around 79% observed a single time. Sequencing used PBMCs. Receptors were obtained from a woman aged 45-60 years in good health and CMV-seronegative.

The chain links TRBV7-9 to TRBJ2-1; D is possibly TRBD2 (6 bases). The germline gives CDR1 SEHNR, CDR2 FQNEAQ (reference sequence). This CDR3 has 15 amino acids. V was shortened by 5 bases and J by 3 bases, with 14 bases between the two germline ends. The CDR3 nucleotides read TGTGCCAGCAGCCTTAGGGCGGGGTTCTACAATGAGCAGTTCTTC. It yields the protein CASSLRAGFYNEQFF. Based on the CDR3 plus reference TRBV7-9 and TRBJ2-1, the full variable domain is DTGVSQNPRHKITKRGQNVTFRCDPISEHNRLYWYRQTLGQGPEFLTYFQNEAQLEKSRLLSDRFSAERPKGSFSTLEIQRTEQGDSAMYLCASSLRAGFYNEQFFGPGTRLTVL.

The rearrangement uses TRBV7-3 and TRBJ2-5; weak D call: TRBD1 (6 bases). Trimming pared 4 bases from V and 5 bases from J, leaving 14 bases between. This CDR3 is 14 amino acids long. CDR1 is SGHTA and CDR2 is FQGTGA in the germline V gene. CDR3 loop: CASSYLGARETQYF. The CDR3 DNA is TGTGCCAGCAGCTATCTGGGGGCAAGGGAGACCCAGTACTTC.

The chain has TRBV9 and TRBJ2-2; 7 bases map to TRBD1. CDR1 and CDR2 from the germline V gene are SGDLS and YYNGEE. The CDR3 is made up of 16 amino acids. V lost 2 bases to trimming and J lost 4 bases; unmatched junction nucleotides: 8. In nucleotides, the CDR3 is TGTGCCAGCAGCGTCACAGGGGTTCGGGGCACCGGGGAGCTGTTTTTT. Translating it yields CASSVTGVRGTGELFF.

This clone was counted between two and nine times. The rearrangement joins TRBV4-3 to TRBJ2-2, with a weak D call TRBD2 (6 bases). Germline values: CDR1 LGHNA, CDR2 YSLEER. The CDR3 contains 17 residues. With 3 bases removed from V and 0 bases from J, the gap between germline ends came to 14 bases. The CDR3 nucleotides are TGCGCCAGCAGCCACGCGCCCGGGAGCGCGAACACCGGGGAGCTGTTTTTT. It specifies CASSHAPGSANTGELFF.

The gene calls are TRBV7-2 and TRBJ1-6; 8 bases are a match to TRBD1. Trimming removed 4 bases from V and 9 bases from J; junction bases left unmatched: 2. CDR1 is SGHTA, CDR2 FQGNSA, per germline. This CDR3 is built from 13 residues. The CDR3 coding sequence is TGTGCCAGCAGCTGGACAGGGTTTTCACCCCTCCACTTT. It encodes CASSWTGFSPLHF.

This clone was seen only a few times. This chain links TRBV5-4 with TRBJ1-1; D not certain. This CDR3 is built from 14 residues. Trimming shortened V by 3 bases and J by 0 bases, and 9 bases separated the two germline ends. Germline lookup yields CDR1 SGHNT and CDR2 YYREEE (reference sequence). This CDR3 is CASSSPGLNTEAFF. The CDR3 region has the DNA TGTGCCAGCAGCTCACCCGGTTTGAACACTGAAGCTTTCTTT.

The DNA of the CDR3 is TGTGCCAGCAGCTACACGCGGGTTGGAGAACAGGGGGTCGACTATGGCTACACCTTC. Amino acids: CASSYTRVGEQGVDYGYTF. The genes are TRBV7-2 and TRBJ1-2, with 8 bases lining up with TRBD1. Germline V gene data show CDR1 as SGHTA and CDR2 as FQGNSA. This CDR3 region has 19 residues. The V segment lost 4 bases and the J segment 3 bases; nucleotides outside the gene matches: 19.

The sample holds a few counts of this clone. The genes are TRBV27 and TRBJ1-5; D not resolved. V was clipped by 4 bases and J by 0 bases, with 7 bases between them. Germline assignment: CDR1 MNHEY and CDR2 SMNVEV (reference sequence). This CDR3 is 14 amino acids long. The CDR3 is CASSSLYSNQPQHF. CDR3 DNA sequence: TGTGCCAGCAGTTCCCTCTATAGCAATCAGCCCCAGCATTTT.

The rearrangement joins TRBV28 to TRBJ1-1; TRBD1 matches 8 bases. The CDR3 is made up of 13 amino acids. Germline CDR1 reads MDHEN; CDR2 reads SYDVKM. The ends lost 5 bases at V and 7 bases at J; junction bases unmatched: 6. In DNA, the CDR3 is TGTGCCAGCAGTACCCTAGGACAGGGTGAAGCTTTCTTT. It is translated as CASSTLGQGEAFF.

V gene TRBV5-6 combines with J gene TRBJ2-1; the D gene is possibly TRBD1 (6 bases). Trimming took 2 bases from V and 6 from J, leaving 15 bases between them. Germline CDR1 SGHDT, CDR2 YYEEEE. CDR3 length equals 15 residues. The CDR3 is CASSLGGSGSNEQFF. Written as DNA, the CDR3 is TGTGCCAGCAGCTTAGGGGGATCCGGTAGCAATGAGCAGTTCTTC.

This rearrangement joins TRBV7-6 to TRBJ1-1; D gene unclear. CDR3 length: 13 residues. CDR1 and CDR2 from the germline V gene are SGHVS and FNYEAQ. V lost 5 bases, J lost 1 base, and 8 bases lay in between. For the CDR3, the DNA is TGTGCCAGCAGCCCCCGAGGGAACACTGAAGCTTTCTTT. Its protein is CASSPRGNTEAFF.

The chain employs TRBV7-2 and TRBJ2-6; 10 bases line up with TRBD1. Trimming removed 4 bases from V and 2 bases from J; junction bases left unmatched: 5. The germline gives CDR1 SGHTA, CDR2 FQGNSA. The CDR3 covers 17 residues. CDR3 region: CASSYRQGAAGANVLTF. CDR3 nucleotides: TGTGCCAGCAGCTATCGACAGGGGGCAGCTGGGGCCAACGTCCTGACTTTC.

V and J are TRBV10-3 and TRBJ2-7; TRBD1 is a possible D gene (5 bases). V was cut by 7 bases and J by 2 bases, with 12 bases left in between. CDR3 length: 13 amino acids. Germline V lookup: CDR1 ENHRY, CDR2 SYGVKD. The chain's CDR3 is CAITPETAYEQYF. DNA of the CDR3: TGTGCCATCACCCCCGAGACAGCCTACGAGCAGTACTTC.

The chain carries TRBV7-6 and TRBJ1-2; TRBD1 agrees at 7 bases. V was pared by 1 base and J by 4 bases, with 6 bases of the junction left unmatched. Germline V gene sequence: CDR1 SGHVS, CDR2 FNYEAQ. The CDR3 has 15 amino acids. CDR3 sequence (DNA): TGTGCCAGCAGCTTAGGAGGGGGCGATAGCTATGGCTACACCTTC. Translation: CASSLGGGDSYGYTF.

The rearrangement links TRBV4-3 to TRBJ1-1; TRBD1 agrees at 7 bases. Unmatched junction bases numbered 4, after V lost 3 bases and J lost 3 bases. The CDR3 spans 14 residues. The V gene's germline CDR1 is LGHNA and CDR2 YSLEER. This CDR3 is CASSQTGKDTEAFF. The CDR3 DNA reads TGCGCCAGCAGCCAGACAGGGAAGGACACTGAAGCTTTCTTT.

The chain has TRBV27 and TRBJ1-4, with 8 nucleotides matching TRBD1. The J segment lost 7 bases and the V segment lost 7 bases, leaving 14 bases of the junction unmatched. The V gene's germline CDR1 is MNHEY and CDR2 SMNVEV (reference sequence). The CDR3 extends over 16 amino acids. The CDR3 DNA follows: TGTGCCAGCACCCCCCGCGGACAGGGAATGGGTGAAAAACTGTTTTTT. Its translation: CASTPRGQGMGEKLFF.

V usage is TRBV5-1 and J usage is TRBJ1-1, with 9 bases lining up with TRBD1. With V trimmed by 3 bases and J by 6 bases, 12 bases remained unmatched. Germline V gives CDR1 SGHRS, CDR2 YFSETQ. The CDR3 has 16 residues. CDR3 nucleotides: TGCGCCAGCAGCTCCTTTCCGGGACAGGGACAGTCTGAAGCTTTCTTT. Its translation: CASSSFPGQGQSEAFF.

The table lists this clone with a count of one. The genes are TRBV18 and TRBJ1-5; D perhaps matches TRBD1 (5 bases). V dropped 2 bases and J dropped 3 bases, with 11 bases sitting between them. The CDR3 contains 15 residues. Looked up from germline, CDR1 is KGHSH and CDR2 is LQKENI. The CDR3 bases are TGTGCCAGCTCACCAAGGGGAGGAGACAATCAGCCCCAGCATTTT. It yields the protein CASSPRGGDNQPQHF.

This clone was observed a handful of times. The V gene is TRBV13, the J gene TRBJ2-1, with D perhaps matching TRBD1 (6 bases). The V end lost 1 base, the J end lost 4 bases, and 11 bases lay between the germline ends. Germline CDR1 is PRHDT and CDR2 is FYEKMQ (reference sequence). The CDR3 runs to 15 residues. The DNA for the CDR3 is TGTGCCAGCAGCTTAGCGCCGGACAGATACAATGAGCAGTTCTTC. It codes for CASSLAPDRYNEQFF.

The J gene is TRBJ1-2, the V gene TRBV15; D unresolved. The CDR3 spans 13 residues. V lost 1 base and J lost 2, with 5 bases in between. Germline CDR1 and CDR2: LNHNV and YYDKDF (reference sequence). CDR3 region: CATSRARNYGYTF. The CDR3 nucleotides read TGTGCCACCAGCAGAGCCCGGAACTATGGCTACACCTTC.

CDR3 in amino acids: CASRREGATGTEAFF. CDR3 in DNA: TGTGCCAGCAGGAGAGAGGGGGCAACCGGCACTGAAGCTTTCTTT. The J gene is TRBJ1-1, the V gene TRBV6-1; 7 bases are shared with TRBD1. The junction had 11 bases not matched to a gene; V was cut back by 6 bases and J by 4 bases. There are 15 residues in the CDR3. CDR1 is MNHNS and CDR2 is SASEGT in the germline V gene.

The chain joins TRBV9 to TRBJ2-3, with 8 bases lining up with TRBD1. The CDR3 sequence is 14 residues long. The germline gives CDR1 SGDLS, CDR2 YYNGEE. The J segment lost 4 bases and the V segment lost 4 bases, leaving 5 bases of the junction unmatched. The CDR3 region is CASSRQGWADTQYF. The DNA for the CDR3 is TGTGCCAGCAGCAGACAGGGGTGGGCAGATACGCAGTATTTT.

The CDR3 spells CASSVDRQDPLYGYTF. The CDR3 DNA reads as TGTGCCAGCAGCGTAGATCGTCAGGATCCCCTCTATGGCTACACCTTC. This sequence joins TRBV9 and TRBJ1-2; D not resolved. Germline CDR1 SGDLS, CDR2 YYNGEE. The CDR3 sequence is 16 residues long. The V and J ends lost 0 bases and 4 bases respectively, with 16 bases between them.

The CDR3 is CASSFQGAYNSPLHF. The CDR3 region has the DNA TGTGCCAGCAGCTTTCAGGGGGCCTATAATTCACCCCTCCACTTT. This rearrangement joins TRBV5-4 to TRBJ1-6; TRBD1 matches 7 bases. The CDR3 contains 15 residues. V lost 2 bases, J lost 2 bases, and 1 base stayed unmatched. Per germline, CDR1 SGHNT and CDR2 YYREEE (reference sequence).

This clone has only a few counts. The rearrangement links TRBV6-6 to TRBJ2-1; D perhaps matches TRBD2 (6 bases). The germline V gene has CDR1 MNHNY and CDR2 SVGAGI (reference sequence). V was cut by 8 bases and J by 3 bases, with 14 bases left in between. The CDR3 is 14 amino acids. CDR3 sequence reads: CASDRAGNYNEQFF. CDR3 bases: TGTGCCAGCGATAGGGCGGGGAACTACAATGAGCAGTTCTTC.

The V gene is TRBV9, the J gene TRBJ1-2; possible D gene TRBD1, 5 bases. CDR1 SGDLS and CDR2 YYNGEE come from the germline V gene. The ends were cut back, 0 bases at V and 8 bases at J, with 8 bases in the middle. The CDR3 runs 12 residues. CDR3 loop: CASSVGTRGYTF. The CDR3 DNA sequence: TGTGCCAGCAGCGTAGGGACAAGGGGCTACACCTTC.

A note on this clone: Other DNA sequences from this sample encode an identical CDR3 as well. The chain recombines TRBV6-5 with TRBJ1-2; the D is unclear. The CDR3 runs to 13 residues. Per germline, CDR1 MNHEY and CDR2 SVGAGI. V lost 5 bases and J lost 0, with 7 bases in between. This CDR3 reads CASSGQANYGYTF. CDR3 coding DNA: TGTGCCAGCAGTGGGCAGGCTAACTATGGCTACACCTTC.

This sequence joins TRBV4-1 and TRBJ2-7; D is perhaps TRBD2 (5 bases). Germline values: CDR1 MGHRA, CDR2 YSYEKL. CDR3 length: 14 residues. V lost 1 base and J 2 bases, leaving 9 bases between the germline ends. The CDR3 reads CASSQVVTTYEQYF. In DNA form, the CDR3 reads TGCGCCAGCAGCCAAGTTGTGACTACCTACGAGCAGTACTTC.